These 30 T cell receptor beta chains came from one sample sequenced in a study of T cell responses to AZD1222 COVID-19 vaccine. Profiled with immunoSEQ multiplex PCR; TCRdb holds only in-frame clones, not every one. The sample contains 100,000 or so clones, about 89% of which appear only once. This specimen was peripheral blood, taken on day 0 of MenACWY control vaccination. The origin of the receptors is an adult in good health.

The chain has TRBV7-9 and TRBJ2-5; the match to TRBD2 covers 8 bases. The CDR3 is 14 amino acids. Germline lookup yields CDR1 SEHNR and CDR2 FQNEAQ (reference sequence). Unmatched junction bases numbered 5, after V lost 3 bases and J lost 5 bases. This CDR3 reads CASSFSGRGETQYF. CDR3 coding DNA: TGTGCCAGCAGCTTCAGCGGGAGAGGGGAGACCCAGTACTTC. Using reference TRBV7-9 and TRBJ2-5 for the parts outside the CDR3, the full variable domain is DTGVSQNPRHKITKRGQNVTFRCDPISEHNRLYWYRQTLGQGPEFLTYFQNEAQLEKSRLLSDRFSAERPKGSFSTLEIQRTEQGDSAMYLCASSFSGRGETQYFGPGTRLLVL.

The chain links TRBV4-2 to TRBJ2-3; 10 nucleotides line up with TRBD2. The length of the CDR3 is 16 residues. The V gene end was trimmed by 1 base and the J gene end by 5 bases; junction bases not matched to a gene: 6. Looked up from germline, CDR1 is LGHNA and CDR2 is YNFKEQ. The CDR3 DNA is TGTGCCAGCAGCCAAGGAAGCGGGGGGGCCGGAGATACGCAGTATTTT. Amino acids: CASSQGSGGAGDTQYF.

The chain carries TRBV7-3 and TRBJ2-1, with 7 nucleotides matching TRBD2. V shed 4 bases, J shed 6 bases, and the junction held 9 bases outside the gene matches. The CDR3 is 15 amino acids. In germline, CDR1 is SGHTA, CDR2 FQGTGA. CDR3 bases: TGTGCCAGCAGCTCCTCCGGGACTATGATCAATGAGCAGTTCTTC. Its protein is CASSSSGTMINEQFF.

The chain couples TRBV19 to TRBJ2-7; 8 nucleotides agree with TRBD1. The CDR3 runs to 14 residues. CDR1 and CDR2 from the germline V gene are LNHDA and SQIVND (reference sequence). After removal of 6 bases from V and 2 bases from J, the junction contained 6 bases not matched to a gene. This CDR3 is CASSPRTGTYEQYF. CDR3 coding DNA: TGTGCCAGTAGCCCGAGGACAGGGACCTACGAGCAGTACTTC.

The CDR3 here is CASSLWRGATETQYF. CDR3 sequence (DNA): TGCGCCAGCAGCTTGTGGCGGGGCGCGACAGAGACCCAGTACTTC. The chain couples TRBV5-1 to TRBJ2-5; D possibly corresponds to TRBD2 (6 bases). The V end was cut by 1 base, the J end by 4 bases, with 14 bases between. This CDR3 spans 15 amino acids. The germline CDR1 and CDR2 sequences are SGHRS and YFSETQ.

V usage is TRBV3-1 (or the pseudogene TRBV3-2) and J usage is TRBJ1-2; D is ambiguous. Trimming stripped 0 bases from V and 3 bases from J, with 8 bases between. This CDR3 spans 14 amino acids. Germline V gene data show CDR1 as LGHDT and CDR2 as YNNKEL (reference sequence). Written as DNA, the CDR3 is TGTGCCAGCAGCCAAGATATAGCCGACTATGGCTACACCTTC. Translated: CASSQDIADYGYTF.

A single count supports this clone. V gene TRBV11-3 combines with J gene TRBJ2-2; D is uncertain. Germline V lookup: CDR1 SGHNT, CDR2 YENEEA. Trimming took off 1 base at V and 4 bases at J, with 7 bases between the two ends. CDR3 length equals 14 residues. The CDR3 sequence: CASSLGALTGELFF. The CDR3 DNA reads TGTGCCAGCAGCTTAGGGGCACTCACCGGGGAGCTGTTTTTT.

The rearrangement joins TRBV7-3 to TRBJ2-3; D is possibly TRBD1 or TRBD2 (6 bases each). The CDR3 loop spans 15 amino acids. Trimming pared 5 bases from V and 4 bases from J, leaving 16 bases between. Germline V gene sequence: CDR1 SGHTA, CDR2 FQGTGA. CDR3 sequence: CASSDYGGPSDTQYF. DNA for the CDR3: TGTGCCAGCAGCGACTATGGGGGGCCCTCAGATACGCAGTATTTT.

The gene calls are TRBV7-3 and TRBJ2-1; 7 nucleotides align to TRBD2. Germline-derived CDR1 and CDR2 are SGHTA and FQGTGA. J was trimmed by 9 bases and V by 8 bases; bases with no gene match: 7. The CDR3 spans 12 residues. CDR3 sequence (DNA): TGTGCCAGCGGAAATAGGGAGGGTGAGCAGTTCTTC. It is translated as CASGNREGEQFF.

This clone was seen a handful of times. The chain has TRBV6-5 and TRBJ2-7; D remains ambiguous. Germline V lookup: CDR1 MNHEY, CDR2 SVGAGI. The CDR3 is made up of 12 amino acids. Deletions cut 2 bases from V and 5 bases from J, with 7 bases between. Here the CDR3 DNA reads TGTGCCAGCAGTTACCTGGGGAACGAGCAGTACTTC. This sequence encodes CASSYLGNEQYF.

The chain links TRBV4-2 to TRBJ2-7, with TRBD2 matching over 7 bases. The CDR3 runs to 16 residues. The germline CDR1 and CDR2 sequences are LGHNA and YNFKEQ. V dropped 4 bases and J dropped 1; count of bases not matched to a gene: 10. The CDR3 spells CASSPAGPRGSYEQYF. DNA of the CDR3: TGTGCCAGCAGCCCCGCAGGGCCGCGGGGGTCCTACGAGCAGTACTTC.

The V and J genes are TRBV13 and TRBJ2-1; a possible D gene is TRBD2 (6 bases). The CDR3 extends over 18 amino acids. Looked up from germline, CDR1 is PRHDT and CDR2 is FYEKMQ (reference sequence). V dropped 5 bases and J dropped 1 base, with 21 bases sitting between them. The chain's CDR3 is CASSPPAGGSRSYNEQFF. In nucleotides, the CDR3 is TGTGCCAGCAGCCCCCCAGCGGGCGGGTCTAGGTCCTACAATGAGCAGTTCTTC.

The V and J genes are TRBV12-3 or TRBV12-4 and TRBJ1-1; the D is unclear. The CDR3 spans 12 residues. V lost 2 bases and J 0 bases, leaving 1 base between the germline ends. The CDR3 sequence: CASSLMNTEAFF. The CDR3 DNA reads TGTGCCAGCAGTTTAATGAACACTGAAGCTTTCTTT.

The rearrangement joins TRBV27 to TRBJ1-4; D is unclear. The CDR3 extends over 16 amino acids. The germline V gene encodes CDR1 MNHEY and CDR2 SMNVEV (reference sequence). V dropped 2 bases and J dropped 4 bases, with 14 bases sitting between them. The CDR3 loop reads CASSLRPGRLNEKLFF. CDR3 nucleotide sequence: TGTGCCAGCAGTTTAAGGCCCGGGAGACTTAATGAAAAACTGTTTTTT.

The V gene is TRBV5-1, the J gene TRBJ1-2; unclear D gene. Germline CDR1 and CDR2: SGHRS and YFSETQ. The CDR3 is 13 residues long. The V end was cut by 4 bases, the J end by 4 bases, with 11 bases between. The CDR3 loop is CASSPDDLYGYTF. The DNA for the CDR3 is TGCGCCAGCAGCCCGGATGACCTCTATGGCTACACCTTC.

The rearrangement links TRBV15 to TRBJ2-1; 9 bases are a match to TRBD2. Trimming at V came to 1 base and at J to 9 bases, leaving 10 bases not matched to a gene. This CDR3 comprises 16 residues. The germline CDR1 and CDR2 sequences are LNHNV and YYDKDF (reference sequence). The CDR3 region is CATSRAGGSGRVEQFF. The CDR3 region has the DNA TGTGCCACCAGCAGAGCCGGGGGTAGCGGGAGAGTTGAGCAGTTCTTC.

The chain carries TRBV5-1 and TRBJ2-7; D may match TRBD1 or TRBD2 (5 bases each). V lost 4 bases and J lost 4, with 15 bases in between. Germline-derived CDR1 and CDR2 are SGHRS and YFSETQ. The length of the CDR3 is 14 residues. The CDR3, as DNA: TGCGCCAGCAGCCCGAACCTGGGGGAATACGAGCAGTACTTC. This sequence encodes CASSPNLGEYEQYF.

The J gene is TRBJ2-3, the V gene TRBV5-1; 12 nucleotides line up with TRBD2. Germline CDR1 SGHRS, CDR2 YFSETQ. There are 16 residues in the CDR3. V dropped 1 base and J dropped 1; count of bases not matched to a gene: 1. The CDR3 loop is CASSLRLAGGTDTQYF. DNA of the CDR3: TGCGCCAGCAGCTTGAGACTAGCGGGAGGCACAGATACGCAGTATTTT. Full variable domain (outside the CDR3, taken from reference TRBV5-1 and TRBJ2-3): KAGVTQTPRYLIKTRGQQVTLSCSPISGHRSVSWYQQTPGQGLQFLFEYFSETQRNKGNFPGRFSGRQFSNSRSEMNVSTLELGDSALYLCASSLRLAGGTDTQYFGPGTRLTVL.

This rearrangement joins TRBV7-2 to TRBJ2-7; weak D call: TRBD1 (5 bases). The V gene lost 5 bases and the J gene lost 7 bases, with 15 bases spanning the gap. Germline lookup yields CDR1 SGHTA and CDR2 FQGNSA. This CDR3 region has 13 residues. This chain's CDR3 is CASSLRQGREQYF. The DNA for the CDR3 is TGTGCCAGCAGCCTGCGGCAGGGCAGGGAGCAGTACTTC.

This rearrangement joins TRBV30 to TRBJ1-5, with TRBD1 matching over 7 bases. CDR3 size: 16 residues. With V trimmed by 1 base and J by 4 bases, 10 bases remained unmatched. Germline lookup yields CDR1 GTSNPN and CDR2 SVGIG (reference sequence). For the CDR3, the DNA is TGTGCCTGGAGTGCACACAAGGGGGCTGGGAATCAGCCCCAGCATTTT. As protein: CAWSAHKGAGNQPQHF.

V and J are TRBV9 and TRBJ2-3; D is undetermined. The V end lost 0 bases, the J end lost 1 base, and 6 bases lay between the germline ends. The CDR3 has 14 amino acids. From germline, CDR1 is SGDLS and CDR2 YYNGEE. The CDR3 is CASSVGRRTDTQYF. The CDR3 DNA is TGTGCCAGCAGCGTAGGCAGGCGCACAGATACGCAGTATTTT.

The chain uses TRBV23-1 and TRBJ1-6; no definite D call. TRBV23-1 is filed as an ORF, its function uncertain. This CDR3 is built from 16 residues. Trimming shortened V by 0 bases and J by 5 bases, and 11 bases separated the two germline ends. CDR3 coding DNA: TGCGCCAGCAGTCAATCGAACAGTAGGGATAATTCACCCCTCCACTTT. It codes for CASSQSNSRDNSPLHF.

In regard to this clone: Being one base from a much bigger clone, this may be a read error. This sequence joins TRBV10-3 and TRBJ2-2; 8 bases are shared with TRBD2. Germline CDR1 reads ENHRY; CDR2 reads SYGVKD. V lost 6 bases, J lost 6 bases, and 3 bases stayed unmatched. The CDR3 totals 13 residues. The CDR3 bases are TGTGCCATCAGCGGGGGGGCGGCCGGGGAGCTGTTTTTT. As protein: CAISGGAAGELFF.

The rearrangement uses TRBV15 and TRBJ2-1; D possibly corresponds to TRBD2 (7 bases). From germline, CDR1 is LNHNV and CDR2 YYDKDF (reference sequence). V was pared by 0 bases and J by 7 bases, with 16 bases between. The CDR3 is made up of 16 amino acids. DNA for the CDR3: TGTGCCACCAGCAGAGATCTATTAGGGGGGGCGAATGAGCAGTTCTTC. Translation gives CATSRDLLGGANEQFF.

This clone was detected a few times. The V call is TRBV4-3, the J call TRBJ2-7, with TRBD2 matching 8 bases. Germline assignment: CDR1 LGHNA and CDR2 YSLEER. Trimming took 3 bases from V and 4 from J; bases not matched to a gene: 8. The CDR3 totals 15 residues. CDR3: CASSQGFSGIYEQYF. The CDR3 region has the DNA TGCGCCAGCAGCCAGGGGTTTAGCGGGATTTACGAGCAGTACTTC.

This chain links TRBV2 with TRBJ2-5; D gene ambiguous. Germline V lookup: CDR1 SNHLY, CDR2 FYNNEI. V was trimmed by 8 bases and J by 2 bases, leaving 12 bases between them. The CDR3 is made up of 13 amino acids. DNA of the CDR3: TGTGCCAGCCTGTGGGGTCTACAAGAGACCCAGTACTTC. Amino acid sequence: CASLWGLQETQYF.

This sequence joins TRBV5-1 and TRBJ2-7; the match to TRBD2 covers 11 bases. The CDR3 has 16 amino acids. Trimming cost V 4 bases and J 4 bases; bases outside gene matches: 10. Germline V gene data show CDR1 as SGHRS and CDR2 as YFSETQ. CDR3: CASSPLAGGAPYEQYF. CDR3 coding DNA: TGCGCCAGCAGCCCCTTAGCGGGAGGGGCACCTTACGAGCAGTACTTC.

The rearrangement joins TRBV5-5 to TRBJ2-7, with unresolved D. The CDR3 has 12 amino acids. The germline gives CDR1 SGHKS, CDR2 YYEKEE (reference sequence). Trimming removed 4 bases from V and 3 bases from J, with 8 bases in between. The CDR3 bases are TGTGCCAGCAGCCCCACCTACTACGAGCAGTACTTC. Translation gives CASSPTYYEQYF.

This clone was seen a single time. This chain links TRBV3-1 (or the pseudogene TRBV3-2) with TRBJ1-6; 8 nucleotides line up with TRBD1. The CDR3 consists of 18 residues. CDR1 LGHDT and CDR2 YNNKEL come from the germline V gene (reference sequence). V dropped 0 bases and J dropped 9; count of bases not matched to a gene: 13. The CDR3 spells CASSQDGQGEGSSSPLHF. CDR3 bases: TGTGCCAGCAGCCAAGACGGACAGGGAGAAGGATCAAGTTCACCCCTCCACTTT.

V and J are TRBV5-4 and TRBJ2-3, with 14 bases identical to TRBD2. V shed 3 bases and J 10 bases; nucleotides not matched to a gene: 16. From germline, CDR1 is SGHNT and CDR2 YYREEE (reference sequence). This CDR3 is 18 amino acids long. Here the CDR3 DNA reads TGTGCCAGCAGCTCCCTAGGACTAGCGGGGGGTTCATTTGGATCGCAGTATTTT. It translates to CASSSLGLAGGSFGSQYF.